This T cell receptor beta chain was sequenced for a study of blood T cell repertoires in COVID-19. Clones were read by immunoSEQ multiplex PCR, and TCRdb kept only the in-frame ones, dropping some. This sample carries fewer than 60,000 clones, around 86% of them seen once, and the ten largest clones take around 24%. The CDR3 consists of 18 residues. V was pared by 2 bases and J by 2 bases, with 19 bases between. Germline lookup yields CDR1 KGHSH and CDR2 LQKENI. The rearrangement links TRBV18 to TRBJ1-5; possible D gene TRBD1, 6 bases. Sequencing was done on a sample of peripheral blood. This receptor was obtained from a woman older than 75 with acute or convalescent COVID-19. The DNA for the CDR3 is TGTGCCAGCTCACCATTCGTACAGGGAGGGATTGGCAATCAGCCCCAGCATTTT. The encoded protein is CASSPFVQGGIGNQPQHF.